The T cell receptor beta chain under discussion was sequenced for a study of blood T cell repertoires in COVID-19. Germline CDR1 MDHEN, CDR2 SYDVKM. Germline trimming cut 4 bases from V and 8 bases from J; bases unmatched to any gene: 2. The CDR3 has 12 residues. TCRdb keeps only in-frame clones here, not all; method: immunoSEQ multiplex PCR. Here the sample spans over 300,000 clones, around 90% being singletons. The source is a man aged 18 to 29 with active or convalescent COVID-19. Source material: peripheral blood. The chain uses TRBV28 and TRBJ2-1; the match to TRBD2 covers 7 bases. CDR3: CASSWGGDEQFF. The CDR3 DNA reads TGTGCCAGCAGTTGGGGGGGGGATGAGCAGTTCTTC.